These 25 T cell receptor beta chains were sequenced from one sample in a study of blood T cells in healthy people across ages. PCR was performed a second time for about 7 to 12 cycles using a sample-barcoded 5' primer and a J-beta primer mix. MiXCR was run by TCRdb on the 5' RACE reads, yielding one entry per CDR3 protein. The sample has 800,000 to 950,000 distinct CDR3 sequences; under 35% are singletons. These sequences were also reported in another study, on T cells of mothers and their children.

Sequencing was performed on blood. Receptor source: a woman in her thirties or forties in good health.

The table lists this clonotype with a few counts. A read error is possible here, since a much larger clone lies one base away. CDR3 amino acids: CAGSSRGGRETQYF. The CDR3, as DNA: TGTGCCGGCAGCTCCCGCGGGGGGAGAGAGACCCAGTACTTC. V usage is TRBV7-9 and J usage is TRBJ2-5; TRBD2 aligns across 8 bases. The germline V gene has CDR1 SEHNR and CDR2 FQNEAQ (reference sequence). The CDR3 length is 14 residues.

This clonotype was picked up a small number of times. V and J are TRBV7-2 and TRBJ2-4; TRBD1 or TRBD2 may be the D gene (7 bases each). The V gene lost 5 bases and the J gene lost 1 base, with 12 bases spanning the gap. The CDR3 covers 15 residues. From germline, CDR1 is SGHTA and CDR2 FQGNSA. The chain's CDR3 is CASSQGGTAKNIQYF. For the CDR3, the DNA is TGTGCCAGCAGCCAGGGGGGGACGGCCAAAAACATTCAGTACTTC.

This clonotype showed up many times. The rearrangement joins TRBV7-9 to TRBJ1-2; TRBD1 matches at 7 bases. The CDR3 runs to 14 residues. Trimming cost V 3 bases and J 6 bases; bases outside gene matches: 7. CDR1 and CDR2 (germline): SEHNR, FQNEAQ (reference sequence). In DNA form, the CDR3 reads TGTGCCAGCAGCTTCCTAGGGGGCGAGGATGGCTACACCTTC. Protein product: CASSFLGGEDGYTF.

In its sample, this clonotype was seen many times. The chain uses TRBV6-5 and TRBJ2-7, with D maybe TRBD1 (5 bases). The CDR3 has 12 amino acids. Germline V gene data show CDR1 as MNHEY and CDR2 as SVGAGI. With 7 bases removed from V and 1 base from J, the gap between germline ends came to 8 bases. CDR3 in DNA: TGTGCCAGCAAAACAGGTTCCTACGAGCAGTACTTC. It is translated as CASKTGSYEQYF.

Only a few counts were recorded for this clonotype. This CDR3 is CASGALATNEKLFF. The DNA of the CDR3 is TGCGCCAGCGGGGCACTTGCAACTAATGAAAAACTGTTTTTT. The chain carries TRBV5-1 and TRBJ1-4; possibly TRBD1 for D (5 bases). V lost 7 bases and J 0 bases, leaving 10 bases between the germline ends. The CDR3 runs to 14 residues. CDR1 and CDR2 (germline): SGHRS, YFSETQ.

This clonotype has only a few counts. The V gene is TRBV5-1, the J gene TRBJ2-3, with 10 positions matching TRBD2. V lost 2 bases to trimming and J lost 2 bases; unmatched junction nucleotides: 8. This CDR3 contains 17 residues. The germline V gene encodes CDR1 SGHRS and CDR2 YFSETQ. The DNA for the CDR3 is TGCGCCAGCAGCTTATCAAGCGGGGGGGCCACCACAGATACGCAGTATTTT. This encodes CASSLSSGGATTDTQYF. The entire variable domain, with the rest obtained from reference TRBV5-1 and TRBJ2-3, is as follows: KAGVTQTPRYLIKTRGQQVTLSCSPISGHRSVSWYQQTPGQGLQFLFEYFSETQRNKGNFPGRFSGRQFSNSRSEMNVSTLELGDSALYLCASSLSSGGATTDTQYFGPGTRLTVL.

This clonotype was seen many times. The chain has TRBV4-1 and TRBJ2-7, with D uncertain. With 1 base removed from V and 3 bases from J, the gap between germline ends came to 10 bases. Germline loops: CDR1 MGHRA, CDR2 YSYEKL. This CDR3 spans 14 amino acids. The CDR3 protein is CASSQVDGFYEQYF. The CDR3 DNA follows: TGCGCCAGCAGCCAAGTGGACGGCTTCTACGAGCAGTACTTC.

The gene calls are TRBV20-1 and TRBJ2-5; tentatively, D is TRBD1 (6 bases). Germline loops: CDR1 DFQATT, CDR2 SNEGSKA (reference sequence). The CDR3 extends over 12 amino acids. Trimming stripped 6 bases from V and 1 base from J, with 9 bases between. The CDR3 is CSARDIQETQYF. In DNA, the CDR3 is TGCAGTGCAAGGGACATCCAAGAGACCCAGTACTTC.

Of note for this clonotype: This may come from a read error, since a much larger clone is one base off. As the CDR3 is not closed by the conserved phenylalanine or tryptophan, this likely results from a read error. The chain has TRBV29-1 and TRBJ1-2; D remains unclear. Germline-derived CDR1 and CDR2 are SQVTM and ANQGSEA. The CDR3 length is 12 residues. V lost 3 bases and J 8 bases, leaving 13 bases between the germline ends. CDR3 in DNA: TGCAGCGTTGAGAGGTCAACCGGGGGCTACACCTTG. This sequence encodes CSVERSTGGYTL.

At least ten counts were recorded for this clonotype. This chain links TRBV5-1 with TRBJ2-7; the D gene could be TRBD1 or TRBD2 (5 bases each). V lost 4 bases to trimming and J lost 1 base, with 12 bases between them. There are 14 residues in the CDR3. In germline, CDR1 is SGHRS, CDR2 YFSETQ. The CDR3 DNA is TGCGCCAGCAGCATAGGGACGGCTTCCTACGAGCAGTACTTC. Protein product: CASSIGTASYEQYF.

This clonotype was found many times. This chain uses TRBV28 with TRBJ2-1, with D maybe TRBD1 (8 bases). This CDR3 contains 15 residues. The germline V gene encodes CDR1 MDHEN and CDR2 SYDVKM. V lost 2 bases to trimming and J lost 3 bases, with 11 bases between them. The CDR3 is CASSLTGGDYNEQFF. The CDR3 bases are TGTGCCAGCAGTTTAACAGGGGGGGACTACAATGAGCAGTTCTTC.

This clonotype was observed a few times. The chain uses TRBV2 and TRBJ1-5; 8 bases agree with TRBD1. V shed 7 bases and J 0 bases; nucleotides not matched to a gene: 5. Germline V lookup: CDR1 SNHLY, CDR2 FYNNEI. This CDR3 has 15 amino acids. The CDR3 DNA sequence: TGTGCCAGCAAGGGACAGGTATATAGCAATCAGCCCCAGCATTTT. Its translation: CASKGQVYSNQPQHF.

The DNA of the CDR3 is TGCGCCAGCAGCCAAGAAGTTAGCGCGGGGTCCTACGAGCAGTACTTC. This gives the protein CASSQEVSAGSYEQYF. V usage is TRBV4-3 and J usage is TRBJ2-7; a weak D match, TRBD2 (6 bases). The germline V and J ends were trimmed by 0 bases and 1 base, with 13 bases remaining between them. CDR3 length: 16 residues. CDR1 and CDR2 (germline): LGHNA, YSLEER.

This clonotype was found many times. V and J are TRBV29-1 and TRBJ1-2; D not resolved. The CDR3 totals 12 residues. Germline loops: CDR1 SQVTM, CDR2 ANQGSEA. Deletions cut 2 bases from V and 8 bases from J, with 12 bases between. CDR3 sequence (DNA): TGCAGCGTTGAATCTGGAGGATACGGCTACACCTTC. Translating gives CSVESGGYGYTF.

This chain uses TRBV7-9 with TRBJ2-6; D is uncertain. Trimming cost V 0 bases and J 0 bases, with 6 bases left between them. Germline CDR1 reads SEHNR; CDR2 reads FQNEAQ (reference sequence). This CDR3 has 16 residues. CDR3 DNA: TGTGCCAGCAGCTTAGCCGGGTCCTCTGGGGCCAACGTCCTGACTTTC. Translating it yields CASSLAGSSGANVLTF.

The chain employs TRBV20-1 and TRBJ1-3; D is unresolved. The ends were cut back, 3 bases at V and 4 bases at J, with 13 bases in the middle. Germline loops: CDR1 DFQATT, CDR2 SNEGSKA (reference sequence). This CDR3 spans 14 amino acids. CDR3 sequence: CSARREGKGNTIYF. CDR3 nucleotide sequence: TGCAGTGCTAGGCGGGAAGGAAAAGGAAACACCATATATTTT.

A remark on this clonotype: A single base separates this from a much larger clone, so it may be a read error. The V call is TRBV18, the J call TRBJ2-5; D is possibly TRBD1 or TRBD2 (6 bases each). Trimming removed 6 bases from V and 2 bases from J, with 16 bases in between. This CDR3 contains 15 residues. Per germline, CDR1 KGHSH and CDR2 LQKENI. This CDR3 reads CASSPGRGQQETQYF. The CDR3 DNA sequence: TGTGCCAGCTCCCCGGGACGGGGGCAACAAGAGACCCAGTACTTC.

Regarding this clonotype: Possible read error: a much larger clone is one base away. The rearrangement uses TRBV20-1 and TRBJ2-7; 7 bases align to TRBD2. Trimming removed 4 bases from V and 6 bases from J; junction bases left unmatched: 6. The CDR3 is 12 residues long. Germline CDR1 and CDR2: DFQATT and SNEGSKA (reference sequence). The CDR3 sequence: CSAIGRVVEQYF. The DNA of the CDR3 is TGCAGTGCTATAGGGAGGGTGGTCGAGCAGTACTTC.

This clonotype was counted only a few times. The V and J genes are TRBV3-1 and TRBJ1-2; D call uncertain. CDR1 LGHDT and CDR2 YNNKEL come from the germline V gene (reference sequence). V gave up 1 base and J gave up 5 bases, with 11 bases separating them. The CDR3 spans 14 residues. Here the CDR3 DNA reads TGTGCCAGCAGCCAAGCCCCTCGAGGGTATGGCTACACCTTC. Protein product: CASSQAPRGYGYTF. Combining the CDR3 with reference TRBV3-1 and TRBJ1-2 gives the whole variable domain DTAVSQTPKYLVTQMGNDKSIKCEQNLGHDTMYWYKQDSKKFLKIMFSYNNKELIINETVPNRFSPKSPDKAHLNLHINSLELGDSAVYFCASSQAPRGYGYTFGSGTRLTVV.

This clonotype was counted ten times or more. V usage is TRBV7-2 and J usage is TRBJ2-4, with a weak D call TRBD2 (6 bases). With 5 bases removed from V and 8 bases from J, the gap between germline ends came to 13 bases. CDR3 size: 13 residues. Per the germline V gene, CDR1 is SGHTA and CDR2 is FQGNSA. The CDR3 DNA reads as TGTGCCAGCAGCACTGCGGGGCGGGACATTCAGTACTTC. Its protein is CASSTAGRDIQYF.

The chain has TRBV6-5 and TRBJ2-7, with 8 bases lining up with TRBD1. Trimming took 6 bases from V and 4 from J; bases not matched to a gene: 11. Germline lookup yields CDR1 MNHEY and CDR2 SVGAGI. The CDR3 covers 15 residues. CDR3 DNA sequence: TGTGCCAGCAGATCTACAGGGGGTTCCCTGTACGAGCAGTACTTC. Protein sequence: CASRSTGGSLYEQYF.

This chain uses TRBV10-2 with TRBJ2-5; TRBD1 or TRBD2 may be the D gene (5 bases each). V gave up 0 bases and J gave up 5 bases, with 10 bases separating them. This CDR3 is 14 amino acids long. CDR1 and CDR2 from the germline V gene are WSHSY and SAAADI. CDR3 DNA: TGCGCCAGCAGTGAGTCCGAGGGGCGGGAGACCCAGTACTTC. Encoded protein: CASSESEGRETQYF.

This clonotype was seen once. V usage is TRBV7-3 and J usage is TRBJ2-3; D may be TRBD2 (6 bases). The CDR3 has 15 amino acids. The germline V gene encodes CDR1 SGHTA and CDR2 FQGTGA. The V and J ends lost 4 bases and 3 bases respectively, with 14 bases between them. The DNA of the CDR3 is TGTGCCAGCAGCTCAACGGGGGTCCAGACAGATACGCAGTATTTT. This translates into CASSSTGVQTDTQYF.

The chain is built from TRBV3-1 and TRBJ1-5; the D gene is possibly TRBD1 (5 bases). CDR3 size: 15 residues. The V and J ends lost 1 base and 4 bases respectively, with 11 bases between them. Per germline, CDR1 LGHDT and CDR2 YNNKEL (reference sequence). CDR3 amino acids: CASSQVSGANQPQHF. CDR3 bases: TGTGCCAGCAGCCAAGTCTCCGGGGCTAATCAGCCCCAGCATTTT.

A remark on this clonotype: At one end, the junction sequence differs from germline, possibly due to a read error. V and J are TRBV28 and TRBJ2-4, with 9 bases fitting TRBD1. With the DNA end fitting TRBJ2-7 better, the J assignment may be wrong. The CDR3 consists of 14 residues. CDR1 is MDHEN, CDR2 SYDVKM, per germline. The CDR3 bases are TGTGTCAGCAGTGCCCCGGGACAGGGCTACGAGCAGTACTTC. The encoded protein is CVSSAPGQGYEQYF.